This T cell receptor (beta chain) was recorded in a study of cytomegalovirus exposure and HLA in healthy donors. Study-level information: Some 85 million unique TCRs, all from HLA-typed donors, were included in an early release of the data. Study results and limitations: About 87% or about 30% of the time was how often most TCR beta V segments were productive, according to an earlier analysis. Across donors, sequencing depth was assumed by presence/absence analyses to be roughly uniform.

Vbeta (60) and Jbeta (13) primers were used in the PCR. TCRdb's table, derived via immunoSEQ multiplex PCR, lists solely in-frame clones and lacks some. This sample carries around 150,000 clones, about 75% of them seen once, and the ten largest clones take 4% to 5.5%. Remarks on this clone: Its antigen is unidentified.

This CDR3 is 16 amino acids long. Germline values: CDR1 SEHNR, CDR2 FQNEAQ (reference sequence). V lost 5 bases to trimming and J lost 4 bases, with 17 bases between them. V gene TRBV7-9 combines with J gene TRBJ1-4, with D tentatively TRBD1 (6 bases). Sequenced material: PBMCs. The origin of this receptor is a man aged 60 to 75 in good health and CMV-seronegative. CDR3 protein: CASSLFGQTNNEKLFF. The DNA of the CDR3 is TGTGCCAGCAGCCTATTCGGACAGACCAATAATGAAAAACTGTTTTTT.